These T cell receptor beta chains were read from a single sample in a study of blood T cells in healthy people across ages. TCRdb ran MiXCR on the 5' RACE reads and lists one entry per CDR3 protein. The sample has about 1,400,000 distinct CDR3 sequences, around 55% seen once. Sequencing was done on a sample of blood. These TCRs come from a man between 18 and 35 years old in good health. CDR3s include the opening cysteine and the closing phenylalanine or tryptophan. D genes are given only for firm matches. Some rows mark clone size as missing; the rest say once, few, many or name a class of expanded clone.

V gene	J gene	clone size	D gene	CDR3 DNA	CDR3 protein
TRBV7-9	TRBJ2-1	NA	NA	TGTGCCAGCAGTCACACGACAAGCTCCTACAATGAGCAGTTCTTC	CASSHTTSSYNEQFF
TRBV11-2	TRBJ2-7	NA	TRBD1	TGTGCCAGCAGCTTAGAGCGACAGGGGAGCAACTACGAGCAGTACTTC	CASSLERQGSNYEQYF
TRBV10-3	TRBJ1-2	few	NA	TGTGCCATCAGTGGAAACGGCTATGGCTACACCTTC	CAISGNGYGYTF
TRBV20-1	TRBJ2-2	NA	NA	TGCAGTGCTAGAGTGGGTAGGCTAGATGCCGGGGAGCTGTTTTTT	CSARVGRLDAGELFF
TRBV29-1	TRBJ1-2	NA	NA	TGCAGCGTCCCCCCTGGGCTTCTTGGTACTGGCTACACCTTC	CSVPPGLLGTGYTF
TRBV12-3/TRBV12-4	TRBJ2-7	NA	TRBD2	TGTGCCAGCAGTTTAGCGCTAGCGGGGGGCTACGAGCAGTACTTC	CASSLALAGGYEQYF
TRBV19	TRBJ1-5	NA	NA	TGTGCCAGTAGTATGGGGCAGGGCAATCAGCCCCAGCATTTT	CASSMGQGNQPQHF
TRBV5-1	TRBJ2-3	many	TRBD2	TGCGCCAGCAGCTTTTCCGGGACTAGCGTCACAGATACGCAGTATTTT	CASSFSGTSVTDTQYF
TRBV12-3/TRBV12-4	TRBJ1-5	few	TRBD1	TGTGCCAGCAGTCCCGGGACAGTTTATAGCAATCAGCCCCAGCATTTT	CASSPGTVYSNQPQHF
TRBV30	TRBJ1-1	NA	NA	TGTGCCTGGAGGGCTCCAGGGACCGGCTTCACTGAAGCTTTCTTT	CAWRAPGTGFTEAFF
TRBV12-3/TRBV12-4	TRBJ2-3	NA	TRBD2	TGTGCCACCCAACCAGGGACTAGCGTGATCACAGATACGCAGTATTTT	CATQPGTSVITDTQYF
TRBV5-5	TRBJ1-5	NA	NA	TGTGCCAGCAGCTGGGAACGGGCTAATCAGCCCCAGCATTTT	CASSWERANQPQHF
TRBV6-1	TRBJ2-7	NA	TRBD2	TGTGCCAGCAGTGAACAGGGCGGGAGACCCTCCTACGAGCAGTACTTC	CASSEQGGRPSYEQYF
TRBV7-8	TRBJ2-4	NA	NA	TGTGCCAGCAGCCGACGAGGAGCGCCGCGCGGTGTGGAGCAGTACTTC	CASSRRGAPRGVEQYF
TRBV7-2	TRBJ2-3	once	TRBD2	TGTGCCAGCAGCTTACGTAGAGCGGGGGCCACAGATACGCAGTATTTT	CASSLRRAGATDTQYF
TRBV30	TRBJ2-7	NA	NA	TGTGCCTGGAGTGCCTCGACAGGTTACGAGCAGTACTTC	CAWSASTGYEQYF
TRBV20-1	TRBJ2-1	NA	TRBD2	TGCAGTGCTCCCCCTAGCGGCTTAGGAGTAGAGCAGTTCTTC	CSAPPSGLGVEQFF